This TCR beta chain was identified in a study of siplizumab effects on memory and regulatory T cells. Sequencing used immunoSEQ multiplex PCR; TCRdb keeps in-frame clones, though not all of them. The sample records approximately 50,000 clones, over 90% being singletons. CDR1 is WSHSY and CDR2 is SAAADI in the germline V gene. Trimming pared 9 bases from V and 7 bases from J, leaving 12 bases between. The CDR3 has 12 amino acids. Sequenced input: CD8+ T cells sorted from blood. The chain links TRBV10-2 to TRBJ2-2, with D perhaps matching TRBD1 (7 bases). This sequence originates from a human donor in good health. In DNA form, the CDR3 reads TGCGCCAGTTCCAGGGGGGACGGGGAGCTGTTTTTT. This codes for CASSRGDGELFF.